Included here is one T cell receptor beta chain sequence, with context. The data are from a study of shared clonotypes between healthy human individuals. This table comes from immunoSEQ multiplex PCR, and its TCRdb copy is limited to in-frame clones, with some not included. In the table there are about 2.4 million clones, more than 80% of which are singletons. This CDR3 has 14 residues. Looked up from germline, CDR1 is LNHDA and CDR2 is SQIVND (reference sequence). V shed 4 bases, J shed 5 bases, and the junction held 4 bases outside the gene matches. The source material was naive CD4+ T cells sorted from blood. The subset is: CD45RA+ positively selected. The chain has TRBV19 and TRBJ2-2, with 7 positions matching TRBD1. This sequence was found in a man aged 18 to 30 in good health. The DNA of the CDR3 is TGTGCCAGTAGTAAAGGGACAGAGACCGGGGAGCTGTTTTTT. Protein: CASSKGTETGELFF.